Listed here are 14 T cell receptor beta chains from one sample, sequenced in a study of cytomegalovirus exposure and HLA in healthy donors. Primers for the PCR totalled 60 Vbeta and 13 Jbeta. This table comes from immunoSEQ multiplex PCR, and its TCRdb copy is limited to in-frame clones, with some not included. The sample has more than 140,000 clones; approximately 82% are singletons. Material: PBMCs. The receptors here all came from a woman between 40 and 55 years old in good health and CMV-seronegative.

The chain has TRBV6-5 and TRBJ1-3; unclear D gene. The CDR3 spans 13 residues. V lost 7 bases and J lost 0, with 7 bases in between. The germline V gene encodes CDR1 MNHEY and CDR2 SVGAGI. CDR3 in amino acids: CASKQLSGNTIYF. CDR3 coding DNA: TGTGCCAGCAAACAGCTCTCTGGAAACACCATATATTTT.

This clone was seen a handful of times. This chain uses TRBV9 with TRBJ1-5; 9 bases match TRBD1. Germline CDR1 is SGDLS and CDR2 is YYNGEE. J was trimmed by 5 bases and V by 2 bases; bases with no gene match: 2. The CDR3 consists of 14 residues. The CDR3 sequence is CASSVRQGDQPQHF. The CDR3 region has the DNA TGTGCCAGCAGCGTCAGACAGGGGGATCAGCCCCAGCATTTT.

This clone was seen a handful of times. The CDR3 reads CASSRRQGRNEQFF. DNA for the CDR3: TGTGCCAGCAGCAGAAGGCAGGGGCGAAATGAGCAGTTCTTC. The chain uses TRBV7-2 and TRBJ2-1, with a weak D call TRBD1 (6 bases). This CDR3 comprises 14 residues. Germline CDR1 and CDR2: SGHTA and FQGNSA. V lost 5 bases, J lost 7 bases, and 15 bases lay in between.

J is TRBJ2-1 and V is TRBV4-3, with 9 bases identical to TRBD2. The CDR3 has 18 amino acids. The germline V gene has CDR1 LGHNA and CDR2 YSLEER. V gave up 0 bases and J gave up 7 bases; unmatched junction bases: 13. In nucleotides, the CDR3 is TGCGCCAGCAGCCAAGATCTCAAGGCGGGACTAGCATCTAATGAGCAGTTCTTC. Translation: CASSQDLKAGLASNEQFF.

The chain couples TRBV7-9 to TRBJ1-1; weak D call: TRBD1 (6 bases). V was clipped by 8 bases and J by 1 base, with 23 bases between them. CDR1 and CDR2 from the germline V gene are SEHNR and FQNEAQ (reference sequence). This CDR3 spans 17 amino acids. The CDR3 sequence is CASVVRTVGSGNTEAFF. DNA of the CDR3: TGTGCCAGCGTCGTCAGGACAGTCGGTTCCGGGAACACTGAAGCTTTCTTT.

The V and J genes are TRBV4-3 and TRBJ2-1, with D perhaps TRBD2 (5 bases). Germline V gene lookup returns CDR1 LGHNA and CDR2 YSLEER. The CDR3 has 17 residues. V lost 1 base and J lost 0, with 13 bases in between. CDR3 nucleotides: TGCGCCAGCAGCCAAGGGCTTGAGGGTAGCTCCTACAATGAGCAGTTCTTC. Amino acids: CASSQGLEGSSYNEQFF.

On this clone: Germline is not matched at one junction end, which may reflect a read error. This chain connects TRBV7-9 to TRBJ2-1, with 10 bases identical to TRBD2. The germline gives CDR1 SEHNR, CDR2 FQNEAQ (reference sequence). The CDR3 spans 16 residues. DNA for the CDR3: TGTGCCAGCAGCTTATCGCTAGCGGGAGCCTACAATGAGCGGTTCTTC. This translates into CASSLSLAGAYNERFF.

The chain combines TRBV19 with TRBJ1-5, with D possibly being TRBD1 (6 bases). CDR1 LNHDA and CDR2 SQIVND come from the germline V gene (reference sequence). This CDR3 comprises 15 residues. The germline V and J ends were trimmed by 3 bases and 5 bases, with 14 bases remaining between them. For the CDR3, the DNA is TGTGCCAGTAGTATTACAGGGAGGGCACATCAGCCCCAGCATTTT. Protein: CASSITGRAHQPQHF.

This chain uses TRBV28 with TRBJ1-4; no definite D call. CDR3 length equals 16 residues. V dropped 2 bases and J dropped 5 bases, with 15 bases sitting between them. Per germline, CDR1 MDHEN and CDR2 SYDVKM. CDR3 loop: CASSLTPMAGNEKLFF. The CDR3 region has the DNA TGTGCCAGCAGTTTAACCCCAATGGCGGGAAATGAAAAACTGTTTTTT. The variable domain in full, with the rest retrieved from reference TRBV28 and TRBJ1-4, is DVKVTQSSRYLVKRTGEKVFLECVQDMDHENMFWYRQDPGLGLRLIYFSYDVKMKEKGDIPEGYSVSREKKERFSLILESASTNQTSMYLCASSLTPMAGNEKLFFGSGTQLSVL.

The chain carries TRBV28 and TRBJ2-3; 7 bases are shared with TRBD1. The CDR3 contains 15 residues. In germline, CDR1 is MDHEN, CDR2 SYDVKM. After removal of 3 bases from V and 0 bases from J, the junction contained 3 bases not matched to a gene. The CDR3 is CASSFQGDSTDTQYF. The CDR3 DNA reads TGTGCCAGCAGTTTCCAGGGGGACAGCACAGATACGCAGTATTTT.

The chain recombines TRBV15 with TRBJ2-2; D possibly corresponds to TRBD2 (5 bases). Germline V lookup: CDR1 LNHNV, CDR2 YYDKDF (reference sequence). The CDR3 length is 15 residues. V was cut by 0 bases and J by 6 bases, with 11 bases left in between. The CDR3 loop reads CATSRDLRVAGELFF. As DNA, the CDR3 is TGTGCCACCAGCAGAGATCTGAGGGTGGCCGGGGAGCTGTTTTTT.

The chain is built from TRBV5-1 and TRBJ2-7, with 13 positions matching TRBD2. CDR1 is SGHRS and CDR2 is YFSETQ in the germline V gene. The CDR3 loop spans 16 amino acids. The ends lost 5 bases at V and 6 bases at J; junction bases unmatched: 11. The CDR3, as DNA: TGCGCCAGCAGTTGGACTAGCGGGAGATTTTCTGGCGAGCAGTACTTC. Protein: CASSWTSGRFSGEQYF.

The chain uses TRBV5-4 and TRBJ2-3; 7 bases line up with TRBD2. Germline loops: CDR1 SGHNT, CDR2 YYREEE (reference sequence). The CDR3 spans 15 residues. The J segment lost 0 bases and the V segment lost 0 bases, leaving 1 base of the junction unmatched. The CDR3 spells CASSLASGSTDTQYF. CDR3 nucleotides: TGTGCCAGCAGCTTGGCTAGCGGAAGCACAGATACGCAGTATTTT.

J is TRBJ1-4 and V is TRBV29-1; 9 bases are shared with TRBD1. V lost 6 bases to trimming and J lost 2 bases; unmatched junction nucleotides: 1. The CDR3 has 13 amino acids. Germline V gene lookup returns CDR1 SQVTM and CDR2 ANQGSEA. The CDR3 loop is CSVGTGTNEKLFF. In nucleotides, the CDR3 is TGCAGCGTGGGGACAGGGACTAATGAAAAACTGTTTTTT.